The rows below give T cell receptor beta chains drawn from one sample of a study of T-cell reconstitution after alpha-beta-depleted transplantation in children. TCRdb processed the PCR reads anew with MiXCR; each CDR3 protein has one entry. The sample shows around 140,000 distinct CDR3 sequences, about 8.8% of them seen only once. The material sequenced was PBMCs, mostly from graft donor cells, taken 180 days after TCRalphabeta/CD19-depleted stem cell transplant. The origin of the receptors is a female patient aged 2-15 years who had a stem cell transplant for congenital amegakaryocytic thrombocytopenia, so the T cells may come from the graft donor. Both conserved end residues are part of each CDR3. Each record gives: V gene, CDR3 length, D gene, J gene, clone size, CDR3 protein, CDR3 DNA. D genes are given only for firm matches. A clone size is listed for some rows: how often the clone was seen (once, few, many), or a class if it is expanded.

v_gene: TRBV5-6
len: 14
d_gene: TRBD1
j_gene: TRBJ2-7
abundance: many
CDR3aa: CASSGTGAGNEQYF
CDR3nt: TGTGCCAGCAGCGGGACAGGGGCGGGTAACGAGCAGTACTTC

v_gene: TRBV29-1
len: 14
d_gene: NA
j_gene: TRBJ2-1
abundance: few
CDR3aa: CSVVLTTLYNEQFF
CDR3nt: TGCAGCGTTGTGCTGACTACACTCTACAATGAGCAGTTCTTC

v_gene: TRBV12-3/TRBV12-4
len: 16
d_gene: TRBD1
j_gene: TRBJ1-3
abundance: many
CDR3aa: CASSEGQGVYGNTIYF
CDR3nt: TGTGCCAGCAGCGAGGGACAGGGAGTTTATGGAAACACCATATATTTT

v_gene: TRBV20-1
len: 16
d_gene: NA
j_gene: TRBJ2-7
abundance: many
CDR3aa: CSASTSGGGVLYEQYF
CDR3nt: TGCAGTGCTTCAACCAGCGGAGGAGGGGTTTTGTACGAGCAGTACTTC

v_gene: TRBV7-2
len: 14
d_gene: NA
j_gene: TRBJ2-3
abundance: many
CDR3aa: CASSLGGQGDTQYF
CDR3nt: TGTGCCAGCAGCTTAGGAGGGCAGGGGGATACGCAGTATTTT

v_gene: TRBV11-2
len: 14
d_gene: NA
j_gene: TRBJ1-5
abundance: many
CDR3aa: CASSFKGVKQPQHF
CDR3nt: TGTGCCAGCAGCTTTAAGGGGGTAAAGCAGCCCCAGCATTTT

v_gene: TRBV20-1
len: 15
d_gene: NA
j_gene: TRBJ1-5
abundance: many
CDR3aa: CSARVAGAGNQPQHF
CDR3nt: TGCAGTGCTAGAGTGGCAGGGGCGGGGAATCAGCCCCAGCATTTT

v_gene: TRBV7-2
len: 15
d_gene: TRBD2
j_gene: TRBJ2-3
abundance: many
CDR3aa: CASSLGGLAGDTQYF
CDR3nt: TGTGCCAGCAGCTTAGGGGGACTAGCGGGAGATACGCAGTATTTT

v_gene: TRBV12-3/TRBV12-4
len: 18
d_gene: TRBD1
j_gene: TRBJ2-6
abundance: NA
CDR3aa: CASSLTGRGLFGANVLTF
CDR3nt: TGTGCCAGCAGTTTAACCGGCAGGGGGCTCTTTGGGGCCAACGTCCTGACTTTC

v_gene: TRBV20-1
len: 12
d_gene: NA
j_gene: TRBJ2-1
abundance: many
CDR3aa: CSARLEYNEQFF
CDR3nt: TGCAGTGCTAGACTAGAATACAATGAGCAGTTCTTC

v_gene: TRBV10-3
len: 13
d_gene: NA
j_gene: TRBJ2-1
abundance: many
CDR3aa: CAISRTVYNEQFF
CDR3nt: TGTGCCATCAGCAGGACCGTGTACAATGAGCAGTTCTTC

v_gene: TRBV19
len: 16
d_gene: NA
j_gene: TRBJ2-2
abundance: few
CDR3aa: CASSMAGGSRTGELFF
CDR3nt: TGTGCCAGTAGTATGGCAGGCGGTTCGCGGACCGGGGAGCTGTTTTTT

v_gene: TRBV20-1
len: 11
d_gene: NA
j_gene: TRBJ2-5
abundance: NA
CDR3aa: CSANPGETQYF
CDR3nt: TGCAGTGCTAACCCTGGGGAGACCCAGTACTTC

v_gene: TRBV5-5
len: 15
d_gene: NA
j_gene: TRBJ2-7
abundance: many
CDR3aa: CASSAQGGLSYEQYF
CDR3nt: TGTGCCAGCAGCGCACAGGGAGGACTCTCCTACGAGCAGTACTTC

v_gene: TRBV4-3
len: 14
d_gene: NA
j_gene: TRBJ2-2
abundance: many
CDR3aa: CASSHPGYTGELFF
CDR3nt: TGCGCCAGCAGCCACCCAGGCTACACCGGGGAGCTGTTTTTT

v_gene: TRBV6-4
len: 14
d_gene: NA
j_gene: TRBJ1-3
abundance: NA
CDR3aa: CAFHPGTTGNTIYF
CDR3nt: TGTGCCTTCCATCCCGGGACGACTGGAAACACCATATATTTT

v_gene: TRBV27
len: 14
d_gene: NA
j_gene: TRBJ1-4
abundance: many
CDR3aa: CASSLLGSSEKLFF
CDR3nt: TGTGCCAGCAGTTTACTGGGGTCCTCTGAAAAACTGTTTTTT

v_gene: TRBV5-1
len: 17
d_gene: TRBD2
j_gene: TRBJ2-1
abundance: NA
CDR3aa: CASSWRGAGGLPNEQFF
CDR3nt: TGCGCCAGCAGCTGGAGAGGGGCGGGGGGGCTACCCAATGAGCAGTTCTTC

v_gene: TRBV15
len: 15
d_gene: TRBD2
j_gene: TRBJ2-1
abundance: many
CDR3aa: CATTGLAGELNEQFF
CDR3nt: TGTGCCACTACCGGACTAGCGGGAGAGCTCAATGAGCAGTTCTTC

v_gene: TRBV9
len: 15
d_gene: TRBD1
j_gene: TRBJ2-7
abundance: many
CDR3aa: CASSVGGTGVYEQYF
CDR3nt: TGTGCCAGCAGCGTAGGTGGGACAGGGGTATACGAGCAGTACTTC

v_gene: TRBV11-2
len: 15
d_gene: TRBD1
j_gene: TRBJ1-2
abundance: NA
CDR3aa: CASSFMDRGYYGYTF
CDR3nt: TGTGCCAGCAGCTTCATGGACAGGGGATACTATGGCTACACCTTC

v_gene: TRBV20-1
len: 15
d_gene: NA
j_gene: TRBJ2-1
abundance: many
CDR3aa: CSAREAERRYNEQFF
CDR3nt: TGCAGTGCAAGAGAGGCAGAACGCCGGTACAATGAGCAGTTCTTC

v_gene: TRBV10-3
len: 16
d_gene: TRBD1
j_gene: TRBJ1-1
abundance: many
CDR3aa: CAISERTTGSGTEAFF
CDR3nt: TGTGCCATCAGTGAGCGAACGACAGGGTCGGGCACTGAAGCTTTCTTT

v_gene: TRBV15
len: 14
d_gene: NA
j_gene: TRBJ2-7
abundance: many
CDR3aa: CATSRDRGNHEQYF
CDR3nt: TGTGCCACCAGCAGAGACAGGGGTAACCACGAGCAGTACTTC

v_gene: TRBV5-1
len: 15
d_gene: TRBD2
j_gene: TRBJ2-5
abundance: NA
CDR3aa: CASTLLAGGQETQYF
CDR3nt: TGCGCCAGCACCCTCCTAGCGGGGGGCCAAGAGACCCAGTACTTC

v_gene: TRBV13
len: 13
d_gene: NA
j_gene: TRBJ1-1
abundance: few
CDR3aa: CASSYRRNTEAFF
CDR3nt: TGTGCCAGCAGCTACAGGAGGAACACTGAAGCTTTCTTT

v_gene: TRBV20-1
len: 14
d_gene: NA
j_gene: TRBJ2-7
abundance: many
CDR3aa: CSARDLDYLYEQYF
CDR3nt: TGCAGTGCTAGAGACCTAGACTATCTCTACGAGCAGTACTTC

v_gene: TRBV20-1
len: 12
d_gene: NA
j_gene: TRBJ2-1
abundance: NA
CDR3aa: CSAPPAYNEQFF
CDR3nt: TGCAGTGCTCCCCCAGCCTACAATGAGCAGTTCTTC

v_gene: TRBV28
len: 13
d_gene: TRBD1
j_gene: TRBJ2-7
abundance: many
CDR3aa: CASQTGGAYEQYF
CDR3nt: TGTGCCAGCCAAACAGGGGGCGCGTACGAGCAGTACTTC

v_gene: TRBV6-5
len: 15
d_gene: NA
j_gene: TRBJ1-1
abundance: few
CDR3aa: CASSYSISQNTEAFF
CDR3nt: TGTGCCAGCAGTTACTCGATCTCCCAGAACACTGAAGCTTTCTTT

v_gene: TRBV28
len: 15
d_gene: NA
j_gene: TRBJ1-2
abundance: few
CDR3aa: CASSYGRRASYGYTF
CDR3nt: TGTGCCAGCAGTTACGGACGGCGCGCATCCTATGGCTACACCTTC

v_gene: TRBV20-1
len: 17
d_gene: TRBD2
j_gene: TRBJ2-1
abundance: NA
CDR3aa: CSARDLRGLGNYDEQFF
CDR3nt: TGCAGTGCTAGAGATCTCCGGGGACTAGGGAACTACGATGAGCAGTTCTTC

v_gene: TRBV20-1
len: 15
d_gene: TRBD1
j_gene: TRBJ2-2
abundance: NA
CDR3aa: CSARAGTGNTGELFF
CDR3nt: TGCAGTGCGCGGGCCGGGACAGGGAATACCGGGGAGCTGTTTTTT

v_gene: TRBV20-1
len: 15
d_gene: TRBD2
j_gene: TRBJ2-7
abundance: NA
CDR3aa: CSARGRTGGDYEQYF
CDR3nt: TGCAGTGCTAGAGGCCGAACGGGGGGAGACTACGAGCAGTACTTC

v_gene: TRBV5-1
len: 16
d_gene: TRBD1
j_gene: TRBJ1-1
abundance: many
CDR3aa: CASSLLGFVAGGEAFF
CDR3nt: TGCGCCAGCAGCTTGTTGGGATTTGTAGCAGGGGGTGAAGCTTTCTTT

v_gene: TRBV29-1
len: 15
d_gene: TRBD1
j_gene: TRBJ2-7
abundance: many
CDR3aa: CSVEREGGEWYEQYF
CDR3nt: TGCAGCGTTGAAAGGGAAGGGGGCGAGTGGTACGAGCAGTACTTC